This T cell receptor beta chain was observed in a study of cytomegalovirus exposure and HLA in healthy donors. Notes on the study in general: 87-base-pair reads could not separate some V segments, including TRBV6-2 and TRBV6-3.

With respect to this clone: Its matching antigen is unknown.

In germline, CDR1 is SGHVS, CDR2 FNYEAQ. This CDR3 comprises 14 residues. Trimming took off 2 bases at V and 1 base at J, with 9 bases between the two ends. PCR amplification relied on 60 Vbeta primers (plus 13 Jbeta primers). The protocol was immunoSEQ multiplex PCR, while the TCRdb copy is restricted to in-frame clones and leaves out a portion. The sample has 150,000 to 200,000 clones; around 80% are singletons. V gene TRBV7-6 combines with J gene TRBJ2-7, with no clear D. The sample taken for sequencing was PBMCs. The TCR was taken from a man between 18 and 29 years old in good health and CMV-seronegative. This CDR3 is CASSLRQQSYEQYF. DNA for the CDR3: TGTGCCAGCAGCTTACGTCAACAGTCCTACGAGCAGTACTTC.